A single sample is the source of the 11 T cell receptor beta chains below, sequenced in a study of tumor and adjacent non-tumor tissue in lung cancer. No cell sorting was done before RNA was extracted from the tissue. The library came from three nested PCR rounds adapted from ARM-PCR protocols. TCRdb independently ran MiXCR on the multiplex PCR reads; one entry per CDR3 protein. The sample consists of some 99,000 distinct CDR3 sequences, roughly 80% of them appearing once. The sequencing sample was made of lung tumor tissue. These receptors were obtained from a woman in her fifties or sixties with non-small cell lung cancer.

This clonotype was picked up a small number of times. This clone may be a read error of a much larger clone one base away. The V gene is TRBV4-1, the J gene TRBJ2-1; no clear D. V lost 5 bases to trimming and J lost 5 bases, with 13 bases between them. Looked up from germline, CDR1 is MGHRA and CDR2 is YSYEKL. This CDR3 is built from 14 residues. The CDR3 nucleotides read TGCGCCAGCAGCTTTTCGGTCGCAAACAATGAGCAGTTCTTC. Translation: CASSFSVANNEQFF.

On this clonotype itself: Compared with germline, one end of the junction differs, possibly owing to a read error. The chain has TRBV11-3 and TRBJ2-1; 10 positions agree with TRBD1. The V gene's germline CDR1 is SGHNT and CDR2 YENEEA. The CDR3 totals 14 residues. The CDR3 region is CTSRGQGTNNEQFF. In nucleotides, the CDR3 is TGTACCAGCAGGGGACAGGGGACCAACAATGAGCAGTTCTTC.

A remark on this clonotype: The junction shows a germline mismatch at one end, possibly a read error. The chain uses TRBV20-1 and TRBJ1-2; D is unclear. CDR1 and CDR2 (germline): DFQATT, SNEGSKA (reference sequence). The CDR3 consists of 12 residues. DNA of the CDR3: TGCAATGCTATCTTCTCGATTGGCGGCTACACCTTC. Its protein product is CNAIFSIGGYTF.

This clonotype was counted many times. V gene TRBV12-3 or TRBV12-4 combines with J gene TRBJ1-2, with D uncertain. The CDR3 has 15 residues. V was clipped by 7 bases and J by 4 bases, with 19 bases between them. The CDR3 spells CASTTTPVGFYGYTF. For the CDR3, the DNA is TGTGCCAGCACCACTACCCCGGTCGGGTTCTATGGCTACACCTTC.

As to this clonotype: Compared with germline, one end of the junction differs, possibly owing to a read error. The CDR3 coding sequence is TGTGCCAGCAGCTTAGTTGGGACCATGAACACTGAAGCTTCCTTT. It encodes CASSLVGTMNTEASF. The J gene is TRBJ1-1, the V gene TRBV11-3; weak D call: TRBD1 (5 bases). The CDR3 has 15 residues. Germline V lookup: CDR1 SGHNT, CDR2 YENEEA.

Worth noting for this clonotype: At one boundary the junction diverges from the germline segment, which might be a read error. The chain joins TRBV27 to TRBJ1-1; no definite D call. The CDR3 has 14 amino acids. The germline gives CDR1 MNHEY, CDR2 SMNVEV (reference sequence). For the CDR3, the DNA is TGTGCCAGCAGTTCACCCACGGTGAACACTGAAGCTCTCTTT. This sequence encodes CASSSPTVNTEALF.

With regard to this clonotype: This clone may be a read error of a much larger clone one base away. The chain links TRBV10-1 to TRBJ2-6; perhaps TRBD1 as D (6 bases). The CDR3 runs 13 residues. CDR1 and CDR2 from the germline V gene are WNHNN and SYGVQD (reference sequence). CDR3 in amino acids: CVSGQTGANVLTF. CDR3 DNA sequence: TGCGTCAGTGGACAGACTGGGGCCAACGTCCTGACTTTC.

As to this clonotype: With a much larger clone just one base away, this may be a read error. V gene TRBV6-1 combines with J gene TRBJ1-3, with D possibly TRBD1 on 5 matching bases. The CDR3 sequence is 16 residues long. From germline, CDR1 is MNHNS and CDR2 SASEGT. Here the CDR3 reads CVSTPGAVRSGNTIYF. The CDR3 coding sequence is TGTGTCAGCACTCCCGGGGCTGTGCGATCTGGAAACACCATATATTTT.

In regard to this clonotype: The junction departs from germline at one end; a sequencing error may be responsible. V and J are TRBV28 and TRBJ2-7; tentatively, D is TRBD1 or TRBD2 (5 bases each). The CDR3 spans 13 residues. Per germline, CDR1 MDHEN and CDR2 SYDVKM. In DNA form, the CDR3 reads TGTCCCAGCCATCCGGGGCCCAGGCGGGAGCAGTACTTC. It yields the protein CPSHPGPRREQYF.

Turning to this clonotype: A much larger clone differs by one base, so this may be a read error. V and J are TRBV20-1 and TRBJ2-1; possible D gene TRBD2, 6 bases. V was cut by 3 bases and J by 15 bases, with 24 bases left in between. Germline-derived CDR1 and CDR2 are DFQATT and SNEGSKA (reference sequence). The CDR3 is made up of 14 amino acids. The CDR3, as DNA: TGCAGTGCTAGTGATGGGTCGAGAGCGGCCGGGGGGTTCTTC. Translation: CSASDGSRAAGGFF.

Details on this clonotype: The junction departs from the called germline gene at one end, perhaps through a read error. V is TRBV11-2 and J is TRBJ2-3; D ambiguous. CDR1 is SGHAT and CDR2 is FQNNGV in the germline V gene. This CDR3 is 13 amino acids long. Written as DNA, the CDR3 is TGTGGCAGCAGCCGAAATTCAGTCAATACGCAGTATTTT. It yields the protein CGSSRNSVNTQYF.